Listed below are T cell receptor beta chains from one sample, sequenced in a study of cytomegalovirus exposure and HLA in healthy donors. Libraries were prepared by immunoSEQ multiplex PCR; TCRdb keeps only in-frame clonotypes and omits some of them. The sample holds roughly 60,000 clones, approximately 80% seen once. The sequenced sample consisted of PBMCs. Receptors were obtained from a woman aged 40 to 55 in good health and CMV-seropositive. Each CDR3 is given with its conserved first and last residue. The D gene is left open where the match is weak. Where a row states a size, it is once, few, many or the class of an expanded clone; other rows omit it.

V	J	size	D	CDR3	DNA
TRBV2	TRBJ2-5	-	-	CASRRSFGQETQYF	TGTGCCAGCAGGCGCTCTTTCGGGCAAGAGACCCAGTACTTC
TRBV27	TRBJ1-6	-	-	CASSQADFWRAGNSPLHF	TGTGCCAGCAGTCAAGCTGACTTCTGGAGGGCGGGTAATTCACCCCTCCACTTT
TRBV11-2	TRBJ1-6	once	-	CASSPTVDNSPLHF	TGTGCCAGCAGCCCTACCGTCGATAATTCACCCCTCCACTTT
TRBV18	TRBJ2-5	-	-	CASSPGLQETQYF	TGTGCCAGCTCCCCAGGACTACAAGAGACCCAGTACTTC
TRBV19	TRBJ2-5	-	TRBD2	CASMERGGGETQYF	TGTGCCAGTATGGAGCGGGGGGGCGGAGAGACCCAGTACTTC
TRBV9	TRBJ1-2	-	TRBD1	CASSVETGGRHGYTF	TGTGCCAGCAGCGTAGAGACAGGGGGACGCCATGGCTACACCTTC
TRBV29-1	TRBJ1-3	once	-	CSVGQSSGNTIYF	TGCAGCGTCGGACAGAGCTCTGGAAACACCATATATTTT
TRBV5-4	TRBJ2-1	-	-	CASSATGLHEQFF	TGTGCCAGCAGTGCAACAGGGTTGCATGAGCAGTTCTTC
TRBV6-5	TRBJ2-1	-	-	CASSYGGSGEQFF	TGTGCCAGCAGTTACGGTGGGAGTGGTGAGCAGTTCTTC
TRBV7-9	TRBJ1-4	-	TRBD1	CASSNDRGNEKLFF	TGTGCCAGCAGTAACGACAGGGGTAATGAAAAACTGTTTTTT
TRBV6-6	TRBJ2-1	-	TRBD2	CASSGGGLALDEQFF	TGTGCCAGCAGCGGGGGGGGACTAGCGTTGGATGAGCAGTTCTTC
TRBV5-1	TRBJ2-5	-	TRBD1	CASSWLTGVAQETQYF	TGCGCCAGCAGCTGGTTGACAGGGGTTGCCCAAGAGACCCAGTACTTC
TRBV5-4	TRBJ1-2	-	TRBD1	CASSLAGTGSFYGYTF	TGTGCCAGCAGCTTGGCAGGGACAGGGAGTTTTTATGGCTACACCTTC
TRBV7-3	TRBJ1-1	-	-	CASSAFVNTEAFF	TGTGCCAGCAGCGCGTTTGTGAACACTGAAGCTTTCTTT
TRBV5-4	TRBJ2-2	few	TRBD2	CASSSAGGTGELFF	TGTGCCAGCAGCTCAGCGGGGGGGACCGGGGAGCTGTTTTTT
TRBV18	TRBJ1-2	few	TRBD1	CASSPRLGGEDGYTF	TGTGCCAGCTCACCACGATTAGGGGGCGAGGATGGCTACACCTTC
TRBV5-1	TRBJ2-2	-	-	CASSLEGGTGELFF	TGCGCCAGCAGCTTGGAGGGGGGGACCGGGGAGCTGTTTTTT
TRBV14	TRBJ1-3	-	-	CASSQVRAGNTIYF	TGTGCCAGCAGCCAAGTGAGGGCTGGAAACACCATATATTTT
TRBV6-4	TRBJ1-3	-	TRBD1	CASSGQGRYTIYF	TGTGCCAGCAGTGGACAGGGTAGGTACACCATATATTTT
TRBV30	TRBJ2-7	-	TRBD2	CAWSGLAGGPFEQYF	TGTGCCTGGAGTGGCCTAGCGGGGGGGCCGTTCGAGCAGTACTTC
TRBV14	TRBJ2-7	-	-	CASSYGVAFDEQYF	TGTGCCAGCAGCTATGGTGTGGCCTTCGACGAGCAGTACTTC
TRBV6-6	TRBJ1-6	-	TRBD1	CASSPGQGQNSPLHF	TGTGCCAGCAGTCCCGGACAGGGGCAGAATTCACCCCTCCACTTT
TRBV19	TRBJ1-5	-	TRBD1	CASRFQDRTGGPQHF	TGTGCCAGTAGGTTTCAGGACAGGACGGGCGGGCCCCAGCATTTT
TRBV5-4	TRBJ1-2	-	-	CASSGGNPGESYGYTF	TGTGCCAGCAGCGGCGGAAACCCAGGGGAGAGCTATGGCTACACCTTC
TRBV9	TRBJ1-1	-	-	CASSVTQGQGAEAFF	TGTGCCAGCAGCGTAACGCAGGGCCAGGGCGCTGAAGCTTTCTTT
TRBV28	TRBJ1-2	-	TRBD1	CASRRTGYGYTF	TGTGCCAGCAGGAGGACAGGGTATGGCTACACCTTC
TRBV6-4	TRBJ2-2	-	TRBD2	CASSWLAGTGELFF	TGTGCCAGCAGTTGGCTAGCGGGGACCGGGGAGCTGTTTTTT
TRBV29-1	TRBJ2-1	-	-	CSVREYEQFF	TGCAGCGTGAGGGAATATGAGCAGTTCTTC
TRBV6-5	TRBJ1-1	-	TRBD1	CASTQGAEAFF	TGTGCCAGCACCCAGGGGGCGGAAGCTTTCTTT
TRBV19	TRBJ1-6	-	-	CASSILQGHLSPLHF	TGTGCCAGTAGTATACTCCAGGGTCATCTGTCACCCCTCCACTTT
TRBV7-6	TRBJ2-3	-	TRBD2	CASSLYAGLGRDTQYF	TGTGCCAGCAGCTTATATGCGGGACTAGGTAGAGATACGCAGTATTTT
TRBV6-6	TRBJ2-6	once	TRBD1	CASTRTGGSGANVLTF	TGTGCCAGCACCCGGACAGGAGGCTCTGGGGCCAACGTCCTGACTTTC
TRBV7-6	TRBJ2-1	-	TRBD2	CASRGLAGNNEQFF	TGTGCCAGCAGAGGACTAGCGGGGAACAATGAGCAGTTCTTC
TRBV7-2	TRBJ2-7	once	TRBD1	CASSQDRGLSYEQYF	TGTGCCAGCAGTCAAGACAGGGGGCTCTCCTACGAGCAGTACTTC
TRBV6-1	TRBJ1-1	-	-	CASRVVGGDEAFF	TGTGCCAGCAGAGTGGTAGGAGGGGATGAAGCTTTCTTT
TRBV13	TRBJ1-1	-	-	CASSQGGTEAFF	TGTGCCAGCAGTCAAGGGGGCACTGAAGCTTTCTTT
TRBV15	TRBJ2-2	-	TRBD2	CATSRGRLAGTTGELFF	TGTGCCACCAGCAGAGGCAGACTAGCGGGGACAACCGGGGAGCTGTTTTTT
TRBV5-1	TRBJ1-3	-	TRBD1	CASSFGTASGNTIYF	TGCGCCAGCAGCTTTGGGACAGCCTCTGGAAACACCATATATTTT
TRBV4-1	TRBJ2-2	medium-sized	TRBD1	CASSHRQGVGELFF	TGCGCCAGCAGCCATCGACAGGGAGTCGGGGAGCTGTTTTTT
TRBV5-6	TRBJ1-5	few	-	CASSLQGGFGNQPQHF	TGTGCCAGCAGCCTACAGGGAGGGTTCGGCAATCAGCCCCAGCATTTT
TRBV28	TRBJ1-1	-	TRBD1	CASSLNPYGTENTEAFF	TGTGCCAGCAGTTTAAACCCCTATGGGACAGAGAACACTGAAGCTTTCTTT
TRBV14	TRBJ1-2	-	-	CASSQLSIYGYTF	TGTGCCAGCAGCCAACTGTCTATTTATGGCTACACCTTC
TRBV5-6	TRBJ2-5	few	TRBD1	CASTETGTAQETQYF	TGTGCCAGCACCGAGACCGGGACAGCCCAAGAGACCCAGTACTTC
TRBV7-8	TRBJ1-2	-	-	CASSVDGVDYGYTF	TGTGCCAGCAGCGTCGACGGGGTAGACTATGGCTACACCTTC
TRBV2	TRBJ2-1	-	-	CASREGTPREQFF	TGTGCCAGCAGGGAGGGGACTCCCAGGGAGCAGTTCTTC
TRBV6-1	TRBJ2-7	-	TRBD2	CASSEALAGTYEQYF	TGTGCCAGCAGTGAAGCACTAGCGGGGACCTACGAGCAGTACTTC
TRBV19	TRBJ1-2	-	TRBD1	CASSIVQGDSGYTF	TGTGCCAGTAGTATTGTCCAGGGGGATAGTGGCTACACCTTC
TRBV10-2	TRBJ2-3	-	-	CASSEEFSFTDTQYF	TGCGCCAGCAGTGAGGAGTTCTCCTTCACAGATACGCAGTATTTT
TRBV30	TRBJ1-1	-	-	CVWNGWSTEAFF	TGTGTCTGGAACGGGTGGTCCACTGAAGCTTTCTTT
TRBV30	TRBJ1-5	-	-	CACTPEAQPQHF	TGTGCCTGTACGCCTGAGGCTCAGCCCCAGCATTTT
TRBV6-1	TRBJ2-3	once	TRBD2	CASSEALAGGTDTQYF	TGTGCCAGCAGTGAAGCACTAGCGGGAGGCACAGATACGCAGTATTTT